The rows below give T cell receptor beta chains drawn from one sample of a study of blood T cell repertoires in COVID-19. Using immunoSEQ multiplex PCR, the repertoire was profiled, and TCRdb retains in-frame clones only, with some absent. The data show nearly 200,000 clones, with roughly 90% seen just once and approximately 8% held by the top ten. The specimen was PBMCs or T cells enriched from blood (not recorded which). Receptor source: a woman under 30 who had recovered from COVID-19. Each CDR3 is given with its conserved first and last residue. D genes are given only for firm matches. A row's size may be missing; if present it is once, few, many or a size class.

>TRBV27|.|.|TRBJ1-2
TGTGCCAGCGGCCTTACAGGGAAATATGGCTACACCTTC
CASGLTGKYGYTF
>TRBV5-4|.|TRBD1|TRBJ1-5
TGTGCCAGCAGCTTGGGGACAGGGGGCAATCAGCCCCAGCATTTT
CASSLGTGGNQPQHF
>TRBV28|.|TRBD1|TRBJ1-6
TGTGCCAGCAGCCCTCCCGCGACAGGGGCAAGGTCACCCCTCCACTTT
CASSPPATGARSPLHF
>TRBV7-9|.|.|TRBJ2-3
TGTGCCAGCAGCCCTGGTGGCTTGGAGACAGATACGCAGTATTTT
CASSPGGLETDTQYF
>TRBV29-1|.|TRBD2|TRBJ2-3
TGCACCGCGAGGACTAGCGTAGATACGCAGTATTTT
CTARTSVDTQYF
>TRBV7-9|.|.|TRBJ1-2
TGTGCCAGCAGCAATCCCAGCAGGCGGTCTTCAGGGAACTATGGCTACACCTTC
CASSNPSRRSSGNYGYTF
>TRBV28|.|.|TRBJ1-2
TGTGCCAGCAGGCCCCCGACAGAGCTTCAGGGCTACACCTTC
CASRPPTELQGYTF
>TRBV9|.|.|TRBJ1-2
TGTGCCAGCAGCTCACCCCGAGTTCCCACCTTC
CASSSPRVPTF
>TRBV5-1|.|TRBD1|TRBJ1-6
TGCGCCAGCAGCCCGGGACAGGGTGGGCTTAATTCACCCCTCCACTTT
CASSPGQGGLNSPLHF
>TRBV29-1|.|.|TRBJ2-1
TGCAGCGTCTTAGGTTCGACAGGCTCCTACAATGAGCAGTTCTTC
CSVLGSTGSYNEQFF
>TRBV9|.|.|TRBJ1-2
TGTGCCAGCAGCGTAGAGGACAGCCACCGGGGCTACACCTTC
CASSVEDSHRGYTF
>TRBV2|.|TRBD2|TRBJ2-5
TGTGCCAGCAGTGATAGACTAGCGGGGGGCCAAGAGACCCAGTACTTC
CASSDRLAGGQETQYF
>TRBV5-6|.|.|TRBJ2-7
TGTGCCAGCAGCCCGGGGGTTGTCGAGGAGCAGTACTTC
CASSPGVVEEQYF
>TRBV27|.|TRBD2|TRBJ2-2
TGTGCCAGCAGTCTCTACCCCTACGGGGGGAGCGGGGGGGCCACCGGGGAGCTGTTTTTT
CASSLYPYGGSGGATGELFF
>TRBV27|.|.|TRBJ2-3
TGTGCCAGCAGTTTGGGCAGCCGCACAGATACGCAGTATTTT
CASSLGSRTDTQYF
>TRBV4-1|.|TRBD1|TRBJ2-5
TGCGCCAGCAGCCAAGGATCCGGGACAGGGGTTAGAGAGACCCAGTACTTC
CASSQGSGTGVRETQYF
>TRBV7-6|once|TRBD2|TRBJ2-3
TGTGCCAGCAGCAAGTGGTCTAGCGGGGGGGCGGAAGATACGCAGTATTTT
CASSKWSSGGAEDTQYF
>TRBV30|.|TRBD2|TRBJ2-2
TGTGCCTTTGAGCGGGGAACACAAACCGGGGAGCTGTTTTTT
CAFERGTQTGELFF
>TRBV27|.|.|TRBJ1-5
TGTGCCAGCGGGACCCCGGGGGGTCAGCCCCAGCATTTT
CASGTPGGQPQHF
>TRBV19|.|TRBD1|TRBJ1-6
TGTGCCAGTAGTATAACCCGGGACAGATATTCACCCCTCCACTTT
CASSITRDRYSPLHF
>TRBV11-2|.|.|TRBJ1-3
TGTGCCAGCAGCCACAGGGCTCCTGGAAACACCATATATTTT
CASSHRAPGNTIYF
>TRBV7-9|.|.|TRBJ1-4
TGTGCCAGCAGCTACTCCGGGGGAGATGAAAAACTGTTTTTT
CASSYSGGDEKLFF
>TRBV5-5|.|TRBD1|TRBJ2-3
TGTGCCAGCAGCTCGACAGGGGGGGCAGATACGCAGTATTTT
CASSSTGGADTQYF
>TRBV24-1|.|.|TRBJ1-4
TGTGCCACCAGTGTAGGTTGGAGGGCCCATGAAAAACTGTTTTTT
CATSVGWRAHEKLFF
>TRBV9|.|.|TRBJ2-3
TGTGCCAGCAGCGTTATGAGCACAGATACGCAGTATTTT
CASSVMSTDTQYF
>TRBV15|.|.|TRBJ2-5
TGTGCCACCAGCAGAGACCAGGGGACCCAGTACTTC
CATSRDQGTQYF
>TRBV11-3|.|TRBD1|TRBJ1-1
TGTGCCAGCTCCCAGGGGGCAGACACTGAAGCTTTCTTT
CASSQGADTEAFF
>TRBV29-1|.|TRBD1|TRBJ1-6
TGCAGCGTTGGGACAGGGAGTGGAGCACCCCTCCACTTT
CSVGTGSGAPLHF
>TRBV2|.|TRBD1|TRBJ1-2
TGTGCCAGCAGACCATTTAGGGGACAGGGGGCGAGCGGCTACACCTTC
CASRPFRGQGASGYTF
>TRBV12-3/TRBV12-4|.|.|TRBJ1-6
TGTGCCAGCACTCAGACAGAGAATTCACCCCTCCACTTT
CASTQTENSPLHF
>TRBV9|.|.|TRBJ1-4
TGTGCCAGCAGCGTAGGACAGCACGCGGGGGAATTTAATGAAAAACTGTTTTTT
CASSVGQHAGEFNEKLFF
>TRBV5-1|once|TRBD2|TRBJ2-3
TGCGCCAGCACCCGGACTAGCGGCACAGATACGCAGTATTTT
CASTRTSGTDTQYF
>TRBV30|.|.|TRBJ2-7
TGTGCCTGGAAAGATAACAGGGTAGGCGGGTACGAGCAGTACTTC
CAWKDNRVGGYEQYF
>TRBV19|.|.|TRBJ1-5
TGTGCCAGTAGTATAGCCGGGTCGAGCAATCAGCCCCAGCATTTT
CASSIAGSSNQPQHF
>TRBV18|.|TRBD1|TRBJ1-2
TGTGCCAGCTCACCGGGACAGCCTAACTATGGCTACACCTTC
CASSPGQPNYGYTF
>TRBV14|.|.|TRBJ2-5
TGTGCCAGCAGCCAAGATTTATTACGGAGGGAGACCCAGTACTTC
CASSQDLLRRETQYF
>TRBV5-1|few|.|TRBJ1-4
TGCGCCAGCAGCTTTTGGAGGGGAGGAGTACTGTTTTTT
CASSFWRGGVLFF
>TRBV6-5|.|.|TRBJ1-1
TGTGCCAGCAGTCTGACAGGTTTCACTGAAGCTTTCTTT
CASSLTGFTEAFF
>TRBV29-1|.|TRBD1|TRBJ2-1
TGCAGCGGACGGACAGGGGGCGGGGAGCAGTTCTTC
CSGRTGGGEQFF
>TRBV2|.|TRBD1|TRBJ1-2
TGTGCCAGCAGTTCGACAGGGTGGGGTTACACCTTC
CASSSTGWGYTF
>TRBV6-5|.|TRBD1|TRBJ1-1
TGTGCCAGCAGTTCTCACAGACAGGGGCTGAACACTGAAGCTTTCTTT
CASSSHRQGLNTEAFF
>TRBV11-2|.|.|TRBJ1-4
TGTGCCAGCAGCTTGTCCCCAGGGCCCACTAATGAAAAACTGTTTTTT
CASSLSPGPTNEKLFF
>TRBV10-3|.|.|TRBJ1-1
TGTGCCATCAGAGCCAGTCCACAGGTTGTAGAAGCTTTCTTT
CAIRASPQVVEAFF
>TRBV27|.|.|TRBJ1-5
TGTGCCAGCAGTTTACAGGTCAATCAGCCCCAGCATTTT
CASSLQVNQPQHF
>TRBV12-3/TRBV12-4|.|.|TRBJ1-1
TGTGCCAGCAGTTTAGCGACTCGGCAGAAAGCTTTCTTT
CASSLATRQKAFF
>TRBV21-1|.|.|TRBJ1-2
TGTGCCAGCAGCAAAGCGCGGGTTTCTCATGGCTACACCTTC
CASSKARVSHGYTF
>TRBV12-5|.|.|TRBJ1-3
TGTGCTAGTGAACGGACAGCGAATGGAAACACCATATATTTT
CASERTANGNTIYF
>TRBV2|.|TRBD1|TRBJ2-7
TGTGCCAGCACACGGACAGGGGCCTACGAGCAGTACTTC
CASTRTGAYEQYF
>TRBV28|.|TRBD1|TRBJ2-2
TGTGCCAGCAGTTCCCCGGGACAGCAAACCACCGGGGAGCTGTTTTTT
CASSSPGQQTTGELFF
>TRBV4-1|.|.|TRBJ1-1
TGCGCCAGCAGCCAAGAATCAGTGAACACTGAAGCTTTCTTT
CASSQESVNTEAFF
>TRBV10-2|.|TRBD2|TRBJ2-5
TGCGCCAGCAGTTCCATAGCGGGTCAAGAGACCCAGTACTTC
CASSSIAGQETQYF
>TRBV2|.|.|TRBJ2-3
TGTGCCAGCAGTGAGGAGCTCCGGCATGGTATGCAGTATTTT
CASSEELRHGMQYF
>TRBV28|.|TRBD1|TRBJ1-5
TGTGCCAGCAGATCGACAGGGGGCGCGCTACAGCCCCAGCATTTT
CASRSTGGALQPQHF